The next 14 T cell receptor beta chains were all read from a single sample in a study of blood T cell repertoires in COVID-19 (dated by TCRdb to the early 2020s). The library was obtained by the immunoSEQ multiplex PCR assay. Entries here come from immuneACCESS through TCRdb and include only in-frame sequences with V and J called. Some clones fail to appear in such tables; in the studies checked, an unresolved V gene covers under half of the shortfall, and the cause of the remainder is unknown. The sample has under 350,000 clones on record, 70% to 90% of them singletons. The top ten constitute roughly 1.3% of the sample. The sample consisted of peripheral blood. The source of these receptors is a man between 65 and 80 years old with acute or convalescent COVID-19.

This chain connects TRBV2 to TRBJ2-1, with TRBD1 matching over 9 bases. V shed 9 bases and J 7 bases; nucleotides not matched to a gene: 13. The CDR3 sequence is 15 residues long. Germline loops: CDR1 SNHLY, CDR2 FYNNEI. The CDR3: CASSGEGQGGNEQFF. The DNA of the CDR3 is TGTGCCAGTTCAGGGGAGGGACAGGGAGGGAATGAGCAGTTCTTC. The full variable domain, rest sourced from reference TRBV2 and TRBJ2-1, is EPEVTQTPSHQVTQMGQEVILRCVPISNHLYFYWYRQILGQKVEFLVSFYNNEISEKSEIFDDQFSVERPDGSNFTLKIRSTKLEDSAMYFCASSGEGQGGNEQFFGPGTRLTVL.

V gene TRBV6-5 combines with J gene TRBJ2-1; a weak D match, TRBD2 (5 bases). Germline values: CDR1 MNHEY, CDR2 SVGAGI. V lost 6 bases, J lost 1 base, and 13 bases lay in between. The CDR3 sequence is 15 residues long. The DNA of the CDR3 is TGTGCCAGCAGCCTAGAGGGAAGTTCCTACAATGAGCAGTTCTTC. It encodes CASSLEGSSYNEQFF.

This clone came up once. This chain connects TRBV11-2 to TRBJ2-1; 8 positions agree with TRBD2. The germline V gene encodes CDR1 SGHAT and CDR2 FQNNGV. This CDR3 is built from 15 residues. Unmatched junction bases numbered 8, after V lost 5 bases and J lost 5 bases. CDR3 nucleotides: TGTGCCAGCAGCAAGCTAGCGGGTTCTCACAATGAGCAGTTCTTC. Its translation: CASSKLAGSHNEQFF.

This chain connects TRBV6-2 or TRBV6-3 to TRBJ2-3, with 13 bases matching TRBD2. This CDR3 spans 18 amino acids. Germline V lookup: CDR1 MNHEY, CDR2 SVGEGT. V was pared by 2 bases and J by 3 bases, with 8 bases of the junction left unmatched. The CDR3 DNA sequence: TGTGCCAGCAGTTACCGTCAGGTGACTAGCGGGGGGACAGATACGCAGTATTTT. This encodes CASSYRQVTSGGTDTQYF.

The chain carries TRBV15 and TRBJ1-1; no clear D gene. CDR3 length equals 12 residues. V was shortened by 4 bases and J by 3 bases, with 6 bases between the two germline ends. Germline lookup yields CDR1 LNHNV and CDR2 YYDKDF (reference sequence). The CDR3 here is CATSNYYTEAFF. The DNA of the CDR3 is TGTGCCACCAGCAATTATTACACTGAAGCTTTCTTT.

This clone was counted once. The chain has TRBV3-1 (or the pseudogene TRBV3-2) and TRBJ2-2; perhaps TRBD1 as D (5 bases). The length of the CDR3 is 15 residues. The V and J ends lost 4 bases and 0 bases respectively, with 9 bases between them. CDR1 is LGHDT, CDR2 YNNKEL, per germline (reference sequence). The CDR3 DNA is TGTGCCAGCAGCCTGCGACAGACGAACACCGGGGAGCTGTTTTTT. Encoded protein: CASSLRQTNTGELFF.

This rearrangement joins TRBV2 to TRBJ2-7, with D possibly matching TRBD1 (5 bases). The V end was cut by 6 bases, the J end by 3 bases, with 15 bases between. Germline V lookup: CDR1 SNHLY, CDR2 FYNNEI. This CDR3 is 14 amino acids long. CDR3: CASSVDRYYYEQYF. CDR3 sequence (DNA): TGTGCCAGCAGCGTAGACAGATACTACTACGAGCAGTACTTC.

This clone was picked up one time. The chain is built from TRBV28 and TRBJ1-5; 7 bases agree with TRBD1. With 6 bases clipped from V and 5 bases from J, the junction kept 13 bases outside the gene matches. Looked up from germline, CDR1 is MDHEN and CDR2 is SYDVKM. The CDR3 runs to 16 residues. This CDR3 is CASRTGQRAHHQPQHF. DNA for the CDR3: TGTGCCAGCAGAACGGGACAGCGGGCTCACCATCAGCCCCAGCATTTT.

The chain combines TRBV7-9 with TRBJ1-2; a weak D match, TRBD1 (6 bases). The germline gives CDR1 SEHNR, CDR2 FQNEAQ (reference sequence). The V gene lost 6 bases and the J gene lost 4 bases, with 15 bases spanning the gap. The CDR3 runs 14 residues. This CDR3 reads CASSSTGFAYGYTF. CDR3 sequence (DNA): TGTGCCAGCAGTTCCACAGGGTTCGCCTATGGCTACACCTTC. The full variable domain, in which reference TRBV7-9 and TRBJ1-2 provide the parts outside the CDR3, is DTGVSQNPRHKITKRGQNVTFRCDPISEHNRLYWYRQTLGQGPEFLTYFQNEAQLEKSRLLSDRFSAERPKGSFSTLEIQRTEQGDSAMYLCASSSTGFAYGYTFGSGTRLTVV.

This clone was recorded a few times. The CDR3 sequence is CASTLGTGNSPLHF. The CDR3 nucleotides read TGTGCCAGTACTCTAGGGACAGGGAATTCACCCCTCCACTTT. The V gene is TRBV19, the J gene TRBJ1-6; 9 bases align to TRBD1. This CDR3 has 14 residues. The trim removed 7 bases at V and 7 bases at J, leaving 5 bases unmatched. Per germline, CDR1 LNHDA and CDR2 SQIVND (reference sequence).

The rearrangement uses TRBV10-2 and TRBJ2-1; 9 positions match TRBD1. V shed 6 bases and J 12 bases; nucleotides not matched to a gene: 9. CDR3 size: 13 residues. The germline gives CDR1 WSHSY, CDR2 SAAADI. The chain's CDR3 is CASSKGQGVVQFF. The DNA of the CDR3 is TGCGCCAGCAGCAAGGGACAGGGAGTAGTGCAGTTCTTC.

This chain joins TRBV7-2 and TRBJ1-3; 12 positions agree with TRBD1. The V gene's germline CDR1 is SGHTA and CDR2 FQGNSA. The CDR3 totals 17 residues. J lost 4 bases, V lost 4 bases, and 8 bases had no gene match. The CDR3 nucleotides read TGTGCCAGCAGCTCAACCCGGGGACAGGGGGCAGGAAACACCATATATTTT. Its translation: CASSSTRGQGAGNTIYF.

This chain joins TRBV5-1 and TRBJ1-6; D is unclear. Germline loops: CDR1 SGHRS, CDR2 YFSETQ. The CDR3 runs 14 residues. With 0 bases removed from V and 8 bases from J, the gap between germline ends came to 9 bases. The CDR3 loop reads CASSLGGLDSPLHF. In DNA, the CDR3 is TGCGCCAGCAGCTTGGGCGGTTTGGATTCACCCCTCCACTTT.

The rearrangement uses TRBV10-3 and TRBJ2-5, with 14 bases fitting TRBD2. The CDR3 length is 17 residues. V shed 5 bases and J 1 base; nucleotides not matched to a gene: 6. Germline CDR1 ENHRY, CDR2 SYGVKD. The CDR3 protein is CAISSGGLAGVQETQYF. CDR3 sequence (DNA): TGTGCCATCAGTAGTGGGGGACTAGCGGGGGTCCAAGAGACCCAGTACTTC.